The 29 T cell receptor beta chains given below trace back to one sample, sequenced in a study of blood T cell repertoires in COVID-19. Clones were sequenced by immunoSEQ multiplex PCR, and TCRdb holds only the in-frame ones, with some missing. The data hold some 510,000 clones, with roughly 90% observed a single time. The source material was PBMCs or T cells enriched from blood (not recorded which). Receptors were obtained from a woman between 40 and 55 years old who had recovered from COVID-19.

The rearrangement joins TRBV25-1 to TRBJ2-1; 10 bases map to TRBD2. This CDR3 spans 15 amino acids. The V gene end was trimmed by 8 bases and the J gene end by 8 bases; junction bases not matched to a gene: 12. Germline V gives CDR1 MGHDK, CDR2 SYGVNS. The CDR3 sequence is CASQSASGSGHEQFF. The CDR3 region has the DNA TGTGCCAGCCAATCAGCTAGCGGGAGCGGACATGAGCAGTTCTTC.

This chain joins TRBV7-9 and TRBJ1-2; D is uncertain. The CDR3 has 14 amino acids. V was pared by 1 base and J by 0 bases, with 6 bases between. CDR1 is SEHNR and CDR2 is FQNEAQ in the germline V gene (reference sequence). The CDR3 loop reads CASSLERANYGYTF. In DNA, the CDR3 is TGTGCCAGCAGCTTAGAAAGAGCTAACTATGGCTACACCTTC.

The rearrangement joins TRBV10-2 to TRBJ2-4; possibly TRBD1 for D (6 bases). The V gene's germline CDR1 is WSHSY and CDR2 SAAADI. Trimming left V 7 bases short and J 0 bases short, with 10 bases between. The CDR3 contains 14 residues. This CDR3 is CASKGDIAKNIQYF. For the CDR3, the DNA is TGCGCCAGCAAAGGGGACATAGCCAAAAACATTCAGTACTTC.

This sequence joins TRBV4-3 and TRBJ1-2; D is uncertain. The CDR3 runs 17 residues. Germline CDR1 LGHNA, CDR2 YSLEER. Trimming stripped 3 bases from V and 0 bases from J, with 17 bases between. CDR3 region: CASSQSWSSPSNYGYTF. In DNA, the CDR3 is TGCGCCAGCAGCCAGTCATGGAGTTCGCCTTCTAACTATGGCTACACCTTC.

The chain links TRBV13 to TRBJ2-2, with D possibly being TRBD2 (5 bases). CDR1 and CDR2 (germline): PRHDT, FYEKMQ (reference sequence). The CDR3 contains 12 residues. V was shortened by 8 bases and J by 6 bases, with 10 bases between the two germline ends. CDR3 in amino acids: CASCKRAGELFF. CDR3 DNA: TGTGCCAGCTGCAAGAGGGCCGGGGAGCTGTTTTTT.

The gene calls are TRBV21-1 and TRBJ2-6; no check of the table's D call, TRBD1, against the DNA was made. TRBV21-1 constitutes a pseudogene. There are 17 residues in the CDR3. Here the CDR3 reads CASSKSGTETGANVLTF. CDR3 in DNA: TGTGCCAGCAGCAAGTCCGGGACAGAAACCGGGGCCAACGTCCTGACTTTC.

The chain uses TRBV12-5 and TRBJ2-1, with a possible D match to TRBD2 (5 bases). The CDR3 totals 15 residues. CDR1 is LGHNT and CDR2 is FRNRAP in the germline V gene. The V end lost 6 bases, the J end lost 2 bases, and 14 bases lay between the germline ends. CDR3 DNA: TGTGCTAGTGGCCCTGATCTCGGGGCCTACAATGAGCAGTTCTTC. Translation: CASGPDLGAYNEQFF.

The V gene is TRBV19, the J gene TRBJ2-5; possible D gene TRBD2, 6 bases. Germline-derived CDR1 and CDR2 are LNHDA and SQIVND (reference sequence). Trimming left V 5 bases short and J 2 bases short, with 18 bases between. This CDR3 comprises 16 residues. CDR3 in DNA: TGTGCCAGTAGTCCTTCCTCCTTAGCGGTGCAAGAGACCCAGTACTTC. Amino acid sequence: CASSPSSLAVQETQYF.

V and J are TRBV9 and TRBJ2-4; D possibly corresponds to TRBD1 (5 bases). V was clipped by 0 bases and J by 9 bases, with 16 bases between them. CDR1 is SGDLS, CDR2 YYNGEE, per germline. The CDR3 runs 15 residues. Here the CDR3 DNA reads TGTGCCAGCAGCGTAGGTGGGGCACAACGTGGCATTCAGTACTTC. As protein: CASSVGGAQRGIQYF. The full variable domain, its missing parts supplied by reference TRBV9 and TRBJ2-4, is DSGVTQTPKHLITATGQRVTLRCSPRSGDLSVYWYQQSLDQGLQFLIQYYNGEERAKGNILERFSAQQFPDLHSELNLSSLELGDSALYFCASSVGGAQRGIQYFGAGTRLSVL.

Only one count was recorded for this clone. The V gene is TRBV18, the J gene TRBJ2-7; TRBD2 is a possible D gene (5 bases). Germline V gene sequence: CDR1 KGHSH, CDR2 LQKENI. The ends were cut back, 6 bases at V and 3 bases at J, with 9 bases in the middle. The CDR3 runs 12 residues. Here the CDR3 reads CASSRELYEQYF. The CDR3 DNA reads TGTGCCAGCTCCCGGGAACTCTACGAGCAGTACTTC.

The chain carries TRBV24-1 and TRBJ2-5; tentatively, D is TRBD1 (7 bases). Germline CDR1 and CDR2: KGHDR and SFDVKD. Deletions cut 4 bases from V and 6 bases from J, with 17 bases between. The CDR3 runs to 15 residues. The CDR3 DNA sequence: TGTGCCACCAGTGAACGTACAGGGGCGGGAAAGACCCAGTACTTC. Its translation: CATSERTGAGKTQYF.

This sequence joins TRBV5-1 and TRBJ1-3; possible D gene TRBD1, 6 bases. The CDR3 loop spans 17 amino acids. CDR1 is SGHRS, CDR2 YFSETQ, per germline. The V gene lost 0 bases and the J gene lost 1 base, with 14 bases spanning the gap. This CDR3 is CASSLGVGGVSGNTIYF. The CDR3 DNA is TGCGCCAGCAGCTTGGGTGTAGGGGGAGTATCTGGAAACACCATATATTTT.

This clone occurred once. This chain connects TRBV21-1 to TRBJ1-2. TRBV21-1 represents a pseudogene. This CDR3 has 12 residues. Here the CDR3 DNA reads TGTGCCAGTTTATCGGGGGTTTTGAGCTACACCTTC. This translates into CASLSGVLSYTF.

CDR3 sequence: CASSVATGGYGTEAFF. CDR3 nucleotides: TGTGCCAGCAGCGTAGCTACAGGAGGGTATGGCACTGAAGCTTTCTTT. The rearrangement links TRBV9 to TRBJ1-1, with D perhaps matching TRBD1 (5 bases). Trimming took off 0 bases at V and 4 bases at J, with 16 bases between the two ends. The length of the CDR3 is 16 residues. The germline gives CDR1 SGDLS, CDR2 YYNGEE.

There are a few counts of this clone. The rearrangement joins TRBV19 to TRBJ1-1, with TRBD1 matching 7 bases. The CDR3 extends over 19 amino acids. CDR1 and CDR2 (germline): LNHDA, SQIVND (reference sequence). Unmatched junction bases numbered 20, after V lost 3 bases and J lost 4 bases. The CDR3 reads CASSISPRQGAIRTTEAFF. CDR3 coding DNA: TGTGCCAGTAGTATCTCCCCGCGACAGGGAGCGATACGGACCACTGAAGCTTTCTTT.

This clone was picked up one time. The chain combines TRBV30 with TRBJ2-3, with 9 positions matching TRBD2. Germline CDR1 and CDR2: GTSNPN and SVGIG (reference sequence). V dropped 4 bases and J dropped 0; count of bases not matched to a gene: 5. CDR3 length: 15 residues. CDR3 amino acids: CAWKMSGGSTDTQYF. In nucleotides, the CDR3 is TGTGCCTGGAAGATGAGCGGGGGGAGCACAGATACGCAGTATTTT. The complete variable domain, with remaining parts taken from reference TRBV30 and TRBJ2-3, reads SQTIHQWPATLVQPVGSPLSLECTVEGTSNPNLYWYRQAAGRGLQLLFYSVGIGQISSEVPQNLSASRPQDRQFILSSKKLLLSDSGFYLCAWKMSGGSTDTQYFGPGTRLTVL.

The J gene is TRBJ1-1, the V gene TRBV24-1, with 7 bases fitting TRBD1. V dropped 6 bases and J dropped 4; count of bases not matched to a gene: 4. This CDR3 contains 13 residues. Germline V CDR1 and CDR2: KGHDR, SFDVKD. The CDR3 loop is CATSRGDSTEAFF. The CDR3 bases are TGTGCCACCAGTAGGGGGGACAGCACTGAAGCTTTCTTT.

J is TRBJ1-2 and V is TRBV6-5; TRBD1 aligns across 7 bases. CDR1 is MNHEY and CDR2 is SVGAGI in the germline V gene. The CDR3 spans 13 residues. Germline trimming cut 5 bases from V and 4 bases from J; bases unmatched to any gene: 4. This CDR3 reads CASSLGTVYGYTF. CDR3 nucleotide sequence: TGTGCCAGCAGTCTCGGGACAGTCTATGGCTACACCTTC.

The chain joins TRBV28 to TRBJ1-2, with D perhaps TRBD1 (5 bases). Germline lookup yields CDR1 MDHEN and CDR2 SYDVKM. The V and J ends lost 3 bases and 2 bases respectively, with 13 bases between them. CDR3 length: 15 residues. CDR3 residues: CASSFQAGRNYGYTF. DNA of the CDR3: TGTGCCAGCAGTTTTCAGGCAGGGCGCAACTATGGCTACACCTTC.

The chain combines TRBV14 with TRBJ1-1; 7 bases are shared with TRBD1. Germline V lookup: CDR1 SGHDN, CDR2 FVKESK. The J segment lost 1 base and the V segment lost 3 bases, leaving 5 bases of the junction unmatched. The CDR3 runs 15 residues. The CDR3 loop is CASSQSGTANTEAFF. The CDR3 DNA reads as TGTGCCAGCAGCCAGTCCGGGACAGCGAACACTGAAGCTTTCTTT.

The rearrangement links TRBV6-5 to TRBJ2-5; TRBD2 agrees at 11 bases. The V and J ends lost 0 bases and 2 bases, in that order; junction bases with no gene match: 2. CDR1 and CDR2 from the germline V gene are MNHEY and SVGAGI. The CDR3 sequence is 16 residues long. The CDR3 bases are TGTGCCAGCAGTTACTCGACTAGCGGGATACAAGAGACCCAGTACTTC. Protein sequence: CASSYSTSGIQETQYF.

The chain joins TRBV11-2 to TRBJ1-4; TRBD1 matches at 8 bases. The V segment lost 2 bases and the J segment 11 bases; nucleotides outside the gene matches: 7. CDR3 length: 14 residues. The germline V gene encodes CDR1 SGHAT and CDR2 FQNNGV. The CDR3 DNA reads as TGTGCCAGCAGCTTACCTAATCACAGGGGGAAACTGTTTTTT. It encodes CASSLPNHRGKLFF.

The gene calls are TRBV30 and TRBJ1-2, with 8 bases matching TRBD1. The ends lost 8 bases at V and 6 bases at J; junction bases unmatched: 11. CDR3 length equals 13 residues. The germline V gene has CDR1 GTSNPN and CDR2 SVGIG (reference sequence). CDR3 residues: CAGQGMGGNGYTF. The DNA for the CDR3 is TGTGCCGGACAGGGTATGGGAGGAAATGGCTACACCTTC. Together with reference TRBV30 and TRBJ1-2, the CDR3 gives the full variable domain: SQTIHQWPATLVQPVGSPLSLECTVEGTSNPNLYWYRQAAGRGLQLLFYSVGIGQISSEVPQNLSASRPQDRQFILSSKKLLLSDSGFYLCAGQGMGGNGYTFGSGTRLTVV.

The chain couples TRBV11-2 to TRBJ1-2, with 8 bases identical to TRBD1. CDR3 length: 15 residues. V shed 7 bases and J 4 bases; nucleotides not matched to a gene: 11. Germline-derived CDR1 and CDR2 are SGHAT and FQNNGV. The CDR3 DNA sequence: TGTGCCAGCACCCATGAGCCAGGGGGCATCTATGGCTACACCTTC. It yields the protein CASTHEPGGIYGYTF.

V usage is TRBV6-6 and J usage is TRBJ2-7, with D perhaps matching TRBD2 (6 bases). Trimming took off 6 bases at V and 3 bases at J, with 21 bases between the two ends. The CDR3 spans 16 residues. CDR1 is MNHNY and CDR2 is SVGAGI in the germline V gene (reference sequence). CDR3 coding DNA: TGTGCCAGCAGCGCCGCGGGGAGCACGGGGGTCTACGAGCAGTACTTC. The encoded protein is CASSAAGSTGVYEQYF.

This clone was counted a few times. The chain couples TRBV13 to TRBJ2-1; D is unclear. With 7 bases removed from V and 5 bases from J, the gap between germline ends came to 12 bases. The V gene's germline CDR1 is PRHDT and CDR2 FYEKMQ (reference sequence). CDR3 length: 13 amino acids. CDR3 nucleotide sequence: TGTGCCAGCAACAGAGTGGATCACAATGAGCAGTTCTTC. Protein product: CASNRVDHNEQFF.

V is TRBV18 and J is TRBJ2-7, with a possible D match to TRBD2 (5 bases). Germline V gene sequence: CDR1 KGHSH, CDR2 LQKENI. The CDR3 spans 15 residues. V was shortened by 0 bases and J by 0 bases, with 9 bases between the two germline ends. CDR3 DNA sequence: TGTGCCAGCTCACCACCGGCAGGACTCTCCTACGAGCAGTACTTC. This sequence encodes CASSPPAGLSYEQYF.

The chain combines TRBV4-3 with TRBJ2-7; 10 bases agree with TRBD2. With 0 bases clipped from V and 6 bases from J, the junction kept 5 bases outside the gene matches. The CDR3 has 15 residues. Germline CDR1 is LGHNA and CDR2 is YSLEER. The CDR3 loop reads CASSQDPLAGAEQYF. In DNA form, the CDR3 reads TGCGCCAGCAGCCAAGATCCGCTAGCGGGAGCCGAGCAGTACTTC.

This clone was seen a handful of times. The genes are TRBV29-1 and TRBJ1-5, with a possible D match to TRBD1 (5 bases). Trimming pared 4 bases from V and 5 bases from J, leaving 12 bases between. The germline gives CDR1 SQVTM, CDR2 ANQGSEA. CDR3 length equals 13 residues. The CDR3, as DNA: TGCAGCGTTGCCGACAGATTAGATCAGCCCCAGCATTTT. Its protein product is CSVADRLDQPQHF.